This TCR beta chain was identified during a study of blood T cell repertoires in COVID-19. Study as a whole: COVID-19 samples, acute and convalescent, were from the United States, Italy and Spain. Nucleic acid was either cDNA or gDNA, and it came from T cells, B-cell-depleted T cells, or PBMCs.

This CDR3 is built from 15 residues. V was shortened by 5 bases and J by 1 base, with 14 bases between the two germline ends. Germline values: CDR1 MNHEY, CDR2 SVGEGT. Per the authors' pipeline: Scientists estimated how many nucleated cells there were by amplifying reference gene primers. Profiled with immunoSEQ multiplex PCR; TCRdb holds only in-frame clones, not every one. V, J and clone size reflect that table, while D and trimming were determined from the DNA. The sample yields about 150,000 clones, approximately 80% seen once. The chain links TRBV6-2 or TRBV6-3 to TRBJ1-1, with TRBD1 as a possible D gene (5 bases). This clonotype was obtained from a woman aged 55-69 years with acute or convalescent COVID-19. Sequenced input: peripheral blood. The CDR3 DNA reads TGTGCCAGCAGTCCCGTCAGGCAGGGGAACACTGAAGCTTTCTTT. Translated, it gives CASSPVRQGNTEAFF.